This entry is about one TCR beta chain. Its binding antigen is unknown. Per-nucleotide qualities are absent, and no much larger clonotype sits a single base away. The cohort was made up of about 670 healthy bone marrow donors. Cohort members were all nominally healthy when sampled, although unrecorded immune exposures were likely present. The donor tested CMV seronegative and was one of the 352 seronegative cohort members. A peripheral blood sample was collected from each donor, and TCR beta sequencing was performed on peripheral blood mononuclear cells. The Qiagen DNeasy Blood Extraction Kit was used to extract genomic DNA from the blood cell samples. CDR1 and CDR2, looked up from the germline V gene, are LGHNT and FRNRAP. From its cysteine to its phenylalanine, the CDR3 spans 13 amino acids. Kept here is only the CDR3 DNA, which spans 39 bases and is read in frame from base 1. The V and J ends are trimmed by 6 bases and 2 bases, leaving 10 bases between them.

Preparation of the library involved the immunoSEQ multiplex PCR assay. The multiplex PCR relied on a mix of 60 forward primers for TCR Vbeta segments and 13 reverse primers for TCR Jbeta segments. The CDR3 region of rearranged TCR beta genes was amplified from genomic DNA with a multiplex PCR assay. On the Illumina HiSeq System, the amplified TCR beta libraries were sequenced as 87-base-pair reads. The original methods were these. Across the 600 to 700 repertoires, a later analysis counted tens of millions of unique TCR beta chains, 9.5 million to 13 million of which were shared by at least two donors. Raw reads were error-corrected and collapsed into unique sequences by a nearest-neighbor algorithm in which closely related sequences were merged to remove PCR and sequencing errors. To assign V, D and J gene segments, CDR3 sequences were aligned to IMGT reference sequences. For a sequence to be retained, a match of at least six nucleotides was required to both a V gene segment and a J gene segment. A rearrangement was called productive if the CDR3 had no stop codons and remained in frame with V and J, and every other rearrangement was called non-productive. CDR3 was defined by IMGT convention, running from the second conserved V-encoded cysteine to the conserved J-encoded phenylalanine. The earlier analysis of 450 to 750 of the donors excluded any sequence lacking an unambiguous match to a single V gene segment. In an earlier analysis of 450 to 750 of the donors, a V segment was called functional when productive rearrangements were above 56.7%, and segregating when the standard deviation between donors exceeded 5%. A statistical classification framework was built for diagnosing cytomegalovirus status from the catalog of TCR beta chain sequences. In a later analysis, V and J genes were assigned by comparing TCR nucleotide sequences against IMGT/GENE-DB human TR gene sequences. Using the TCRdist pipeline, a later analysis assigned CDR3 sequences along with most-parsimonious VDJ recombination scenarios. In a later analysis, each TCR beta chain was defined by its CDR3 amino acid sequence together with its V-gene family, and reads without a unique V-gene family were excluded. To address suspected cross-contamination and a sequencing artifact, a later analysis removed under 600 highly shared, low-generation-probability nucleotide sequences. For each public chain, a later analysis derived a clonal expansion index from normalized ranks of inferred template counts within each repertoire. In a later analysis, generation probabilities were computed using a VDJ recombination model fitted to out-of-frame rearrangements, and the results were checked against IGoR. Hypergeometric tests were used in a later analysis to score TCR-TCR, TCR-HLA and TCR-CMV co-occurrence, with a repertoire-size bias correction applied to the TCR pairs. False discovery rates were estimated in a later analysis by permuting HLA or CMV assignments 20 times. A later analysis grouped co-occurring TCRs with DBSCAN, adding TCRdist sequence similarity when clustering within HLA-allele-positive subsets. For co-occurrence clustering, repertoires with fewer than 30,000 or more than 120,000 public chains were excluded, along with four to six repertoires with anomalous nucleotide sharing. TCRdb took this table from immuneACCESS and kept in-frame rearrangements with V and J called. Such tables lack part of the clones; where checked against another copy, unresolved V genes explain under half of the gap, and the rest is unexplained. V, J and clone size are those of that table, while D and trimming were read from the DNA. The sample table records roughly 70,000 clones; 75% of these occur just once. The ten largest make up 9.5% to 15% of the sample.

This sample stems from a study of cytomegalovirus exposure and HLA in healthy donors (dated by TCRdb to 2016 to 2017). A note on the overall study: In an earlier analysis of 587 of the donors, 250 to 350 Gb of sequence data and approximately 100 million unique TCR beta sequences from roughly 180 million T cells were reported. All discovery cohort repertoires had been generated on a single sequencing platform. A later analysis re-examined previously published TCR beta repertoires from just over 650 donors and added high-resolution HLA genotyping to investigate patterns of TCR occurrence. Besides the first cohort of roughly 660 subjects, a separate validation cohort made up of roughly 130 different subjects was used. To predict cytomegalovirus infection status, the study brought together high-throughput TCR immunosequencing, statistical association of individual TCRs with disease status, and machine learning. In an earlier analysis of 550 to 700 of the donors, high-throughput TCR beta sequencing was used to judge whether each TCR beta V gene segment behaved as functional or pseudogenic. Among roughly 370 genotyped donors of the cohort, an average of about 240,000 unique TCR beta nucleotide sequences were sequenced per donor, about a sixth of them non-productive. The later analysis used no new phenotypic data to find candidate immune exposures, relying instead on TCR beta sequences and their occurrence across donors. Both class I and class II loci were covered by HLA typing, at four-digit resolution. Approximately 300 gigabases of sequencing data and tens of millions of unique TCR sequences were included in an early release covering under 650 HLA-typed donors. Alongside the repertoire data, information on donor age, sex, ethnicity and CMV serostatus was compiled. Four to six DR-DQ haplotypes were handled as single units for association and clustering because linkage in the cohort was strong. The aim of the study was to test whether cataloging public T cell receptors could identify signatures of past pathogen exposure. Of the 300 to 500 genotyped donors, less than 85% were placed in the genetic ancestry cluster associated with self-reported Caucasian donors. A later genetic analysis used genome-wide SNP genotypes for about 60% of the 666 donors, treating that subset as a discovery cohort. The number of typed donors differed by locus: about 629-630 for A, B, C, DRB1 and DQB1; some 500 for DQA1; approximately 600 for DPA1; and some 450 for DPB1. The study profiled the T cell repertoires of about 720 subjects by immunosequencing and related them to cytomegalovirus serostatus.

The investigation overall reported the following: Seventeen rarely observed V segments, including chromosome 9 orphons, were excluded from the earlier analysis of about 600 of the donors because counts were too low. A later analysis associated 15,000 to 20,000 TCR beta sequences with specific HLA alleles at a false discovery rate of 0.05. Compared with equally common non-associated chains, HLA-associated TCR beta chains in a later analysis were more clonally expanded and had lower generation probabilities. A later analysis found that most CMV-associated TCR beta chains appeared HLA-restricted, with HLA associations seemingly driven largely by CMV exposure. A group of highly shared sequence variants was considered likely to be a technical artifact of the sequencing pipeline. An association between a missense DCLRE1C variant and V-gene and J-gene trimming of TCR beta chains was found in a later genetic analysis and replicated in an independent cohort. Sequencing depth was assumed to be roughly uniform across donors in the presence/absence analyses, though that assumption may not hold. A further reported finding was that TCR beta sequences accurately predicted the HLA-A and HLA-B alleles for most subjects in the first cohort. According to a later genetic analysis, donors in an Asian-associated ancestry cluster had fewer N-insertions in productive TCRs than the approximately 700-donor mean. This cohort had only TCR beta chains sequenced, and the lack of alpha or paired-chain data limited which features could be detected. When HLA alleles, especially DR and DQ, strongly co-occurred, attributing TCR associations to individual alleles was difficult. According to a later analysis, parvovirus B19, influenza, CMV and Epstein-Barr virus appeared linked to several top co-occurrence clusters. Correlated functional status among segregating V segments might reflect linkage disequilibrium, but an unknown experimental factor could not be ruled out. Because some donors lacked HLA typing at each locus, the association tests relied only on the typed subset. A total of 150 or so TCR beta chains were listed by the study as associated with cytomegalovirus. A later analysis found that TCR association rates varied across HLA loci, with DRB1 alleles showing the most associated TCRs and HLA-C alleles the fewest. Cytomegalovirus status was reported to be diagnosed by the classifier with high specificity and sensitivity in both the original and validation cohorts. Broadly in line with IMGT annotations, most TCR beta V segments showed up in productive rearrangements about 90% or about 30% of the time in an earlier analysis of some 590 of the donors. It was suggested by the authors that the approach could potentially be generalized to other disease states and immunological phenotypes. In vitro tests confirmed that a few of the cytomegalovirus-associated TCR beta chains recognize cytomegalovirus antigens. Some IMGT-functional V segments, including TRBV6-2 and TRBV6-3, could not be told apart with the 87-base-pair reads, so those segments were excluded. For the cohort, immune exposure information was limited to CMV serostatus. Most TCR sequences were observed very rarely across donors, whereas some public TCRs were present in many individuals.

Recombination linked TRBV12-5 to TRBJ2-5; a tentative D call is TRBD1 (6 bases match). The TCR comes from a man in his 70s in good health and CMV-seronegative. Material for sequencing was PBMCs. Read as DNA, the sequence is TGTGCTAGTGGAACGGGACAACAAGAGACCCAGTACTTC. It encodes CASGTGQQETQYF.